These 20 T cell receptor beta chains were sequenced from one sample in a study of preoperative IRX-2 immunotherapy in early breast cancer. Assay: immunoSEQ multiplex PCR; the TCRdb copy retains only in-frame clones and omits some. Of a few thousand clones in the sample, around 80% are singletons; the top ten hold around 5.8%. Sample treatment: preoperative locoregional IRX-2 cytokine immunotherapy. The source material was tumor tissue, sampled before IRX-2 immunotherapy. These receptors all come from a human donor with breast cancer.

The rearrangement uses TRBV7-6 and TRBJ1-4; tentatively, D is TRBD1 (5 bases). V lost 4 bases and J lost 0, with 12 bases in between. The germline CDR1 and CDR2 sequences are SGHVS and FNYEAQ. The CDR3 is made up of 16 amino acids. The CDR3 nucleotides read TGTGCCAGCAGCTCGTCGACAGCTGCAACTAATGAAAAACTGTTTTTT. Translating gives CASSSSTAATNEKLFF.

The rearrangement uses TRBV23-1 and TRBJ2-5; D unclear. TRBV23-1 is annotated as an ORF whose role is uncertain. The V end was cut by 9 bases, the J end by 5 bases, with 16 bases between. The CDR3 loop spans 13 amino acids. DNA for the CDR3: TGCGCCAGTAGCCTCCTGACCGGGGAGACCCAGTACTTC. Protein product: CASSLLTGETQYF.

The chain is built from TRBV11-3 and TRBJ1-3, with D possibly being TRBD1 (5 bases). V lost 5 bases, J lost 5 bases, and 19 bases lay in between. Germline CDR1 is SGHNT and CDR2 is YENEEA. This CDR3 comprises 16 residues. The DNA of the CDR3 is TGTGCCAGCAGCCCTGTAGGTTGGGGGATTCGAAACACCATATATTTT. It specifies CASSPVGWGIRNTIYF.

This clone was picked up one time. The CDR3 region has the DNA TGCGCCAGCAGCTTTACAGGGCCTGGAAACACCATATATTTT. This gives the protein CASSFTGPGNTIYF. The chain carries TRBV23-1 and TRBJ1-3; a weak D match, TRBD1 (6 bases). TRBV23-1 is assigned to the ORF class and has an uncertain function. The V and J ends lost 6 bases and 2 bases respectively, with 11 bases between them. The CDR3 extends over 14 amino acids.

This clone turned up a few times. The chain combines TRBV28 with TRBJ2-4; TRBD2 agrees at 11 bases. The CDR3 consists of 14 residues. In germline, CDR1 is MDHEN, CDR2 SYDVKM. Germline trimming cut 5 bases from V and 9 bases from J; bases unmatched to any gene: 6. The chain's CDR3 is CASSVLAGEAIQYF. The CDR3, as DNA: TGTGCCAGCAGTGTACTAGCGGGAGAGGCCATTCAGTACTTC.

The chain carries TRBV11-3 and TRBJ1-4; perhaps TRBD1 as D (6 bases). The germline V gene has CDR1 SGHNT and CDR2 YENEEA. The V end lost 5 bases, the J end lost 5 bases, and 15 bases lay between the germline ends. This CDR3 is 15 amino acids long. This chain's CDR3 is CASSLSGQKNEKLFF. The CDR3, as DNA: TGTGCCAGCAGCCTGTCAGGACAGAAGAATGAAAAACTGTTTTTT.

The chain joins TRBV5-1 to TRBJ1-2; D perhaps matches TRBD1 (5 bases). The V gene lost 4 bases and the J gene lost 2 bases, with 12 bases spanning the gap. Germline CDR1 reads SGHRS; CDR2 reads YFSETQ. This CDR3 has 14 residues. The CDR3, as DNA: TGCGCCAGCAGCCCCGCGACAGAAAACTATGGCTACACCTTC. The encoded protein is CASSPATENYGYTF.

The J gene is TRBJ2-7, the V gene TRBV7-7; 8 bases fit TRBD2. The CDR3 spans 14 residues. Per the germline V gene, CDR1 is SSHAT and CDR2 is FNYEAQ (reference sequence). Losses at the gene ends were 5 bases for V and 5 bases for J; bases not matched to a gene: 8. The CDR3 here is CASSLLAGSDEQYF. DNA for the CDR3: TGTGCCAGCAGCCTATTAGCGGGAAGTGACGAGCAGTACTTC.

The chain has TRBV23-1 and TRBJ2-2; 13 bases match TRBD2. TRBV23-1 is an ORF, and what it does is uncertain. With V trimmed by 6 bases and J by 4 bases, 5 bases remained unmatched. The CDR3 totals 16 residues. This CDR3 is CASSRTSGRGTGELFF. In DNA, the CDR3 is TGCGCCAGCAGCAGAACTAGCGGGAGGGGCACCGGGGAGCTGTTTTTT.

The chain couples TRBV6-8 to TRBJ1-5; no firm D call. The CDR3 covers 15 residues. Germline lookup yields CDR1 MNHGY and CDR2 SAAAGT. V lost 7 bases, J lost 7 bases, and 20 bases lay in between. This chain's CDR3 is CASNGEVLGAQPQHF. The DNA for the CDR3 is TGTGCCAGCAACGGGGAGGTGCTAGGAGCCCAGCCCCAGCATTTT.

This clone was observed a few times. This chain uses TRBV28 with TRBJ2-3; the match to TRBD2 covers 11 bases. J was trimmed by 6 bases and V by 5 bases; bases with no gene match: 13. CDR3 length: 17 amino acids. Germline V gene data show CDR1 as MDHEN and CDR2 as SYDVKM. The CDR3 here is CASSIELAGADRDTQYF. In nucleotides, the CDR3 is TGTGCCAGCAGTATCGAACTAGCGGGAGCGGATCGTGATACGCAGTATTTT.

This clone was picked up one time. This chain links TRBV11-3 with TRBJ2-7; a weak D match, TRBD2 (6 bases). Trimming left V 3 bases short and J 2 bases short, with 11 bases between. Germline V gene sequence: CDR1 SGHNT, CDR2 YENEEA. This CDR3 has 14 amino acids. CDR3 coding DNA: TGTGCCAGCAGCTTGAGGCTAGCGACCTACGAGCAGTACTTC. Translating gives CASSLRLATYEQYF.

This clone was observed a handful of times. This chain connects TRBV6-8 to TRBJ2-3; 9 bases align to TRBD2. Trimming took 6 bases from V and 3 from J; bases not matched to a gene: 4. Germline V gene data show CDR1 as MNHGY and CDR2 as SAAAGT. The CDR3 extends over 14 amino acids. Here the CDR3 reads CASSPGLATDTQYF. The CDR3 DNA sequence: TGTGCCAGCAGCCCTGGACTAGCGACAGATACGCAGTATTTT.

The CDR3 coding sequence is TGTGCCAGCAGTAACCCCGGGGACAGGGTGCGTAATGGCTACACCTTC. This codes for CASSNPGDRVRNGYTF. The V and J genes are TRBV6-8 and TRBJ1-2, with TRBD1 matching over 9 bases. Losses at the gene ends were 5 bases for V and 6 bases for J; bases not matched to a gene: 13. From germline, CDR1 is MNHGY and CDR2 SAAAGT. The CDR3 extends over 16 amino acids.

The rearrangement links TRBV11-3 to TRBJ2-2; D is ambiguous. The V end was cut by 2 bases, the J end by 1 base, with 8 bases between. There are 15 residues in the CDR3. Germline V lookup: CDR1 SGHNT, CDR2 YENEEA. The CDR3 is CASSLFLGNTGELFF. The CDR3 nucleotides are TGTGCCAGCAGCTTATTTCTCGGGAACACCGGGGAGCTGTTTTTT.

The CDR3 reads CASSTGFGNQPQHF. The CDR3 nucleotides are TGTGCCAGTAGTACGGGGTTTGGGAATCAGCCCCAGCATTTT. The chain has TRBV19 and TRBJ1-5; D remains unclear. Germline CDR1 LNHDA, CDR2 SQIVND (reference sequence). This CDR3 comprises 14 residues. Trimming took off 4 bases at V and 4 bases at J, with 11 bases between the two ends.

This sequence joins TRBV11-3 and TRBJ1-2, with D hard to call. The CDR3 is 14 residues long. V lost 1 base to trimming and J lost 4 bases, with 10 bases between them. Germline V gene sequence: CDR1 SGHNT, CDR2 YENEEA. The CDR3 DNA sequence: TGTGCCAGCAGCTTAGTCGCCCCCATCTATGGCTACACCTTC. Translating gives CASSLVAPIYGYTF.

The CDR3 DNA reads TGCAGCGTTGTACGAATTGTATTGGGACGTTCCTACGAGCAGTACTTC. It translates to CSVVRIVLGRSYEQYF. The V gene is TRBV29-1, the J gene TRBJ2-7; D could derive from TRBD1 or TRBD2 (5 bases each). This CDR3 is built from 16 residues. Trimming took off 4 bases at V and 1 base at J, with 20 bases between the two ends. Germline loops: CDR1 SQVTM, CDR2 ANQGSEA.

The chain has TRBV6-8 and TRBJ1-2; D call uncertain. CDR1 and CDR2 from the germline V gene are MNHGY and SAAAGT. The CDR3 contains 13 residues. V lost 0 bases to trimming and J lost 6 bases, with 8 bases between them. DNA of the CDR3: TGTGCCAGCAGTTACTCCTTCCGGGATGGCTACACCTTC. Translated: CASSYSFRDGYTF.

The V and J genes are TRBV19 and TRBJ1-3, with D perhaps matching TRBD1 (5 bases). The CDR3 runs to 13 residues. With 7 bases removed from V and 2 bases from J, the gap between germline ends came to 9 bases. The V gene's germline CDR1 is LNHDA and CDR2 SQIVND (reference sequence). In DNA form, the CDR3 reads TGTGCCAGTAACAGGCTTACTGGAAACACCATATATTTT. Translated: CASNRLTGNTIYF.